Below, one TCR beta chain is given with its context. Its matching antigen is unknown. The genes and germline here are from mouse. The read ends 1 residue early relative to the CDR3; the germline J gene fills the gap. Germline trimming cut 4 bases from V and 7 bases from J; bases unmatched to any gene: 5. The CDR3 contains 14 residues. Looked up from germline, CDR1 is SGHSA and CDR2 is FRNQAP. This sample is part of a study of tissue T cells after allogeneic stem cell transplantation. Study-level results: Across patients, clones rarely overlapped, yet motif clusters were shared tissue-specifically. Anatomically similar tissues had similar TCR repertoires within each patient. The patient cohort was small and clinically heterogeneous, with limited sampling depth.

Time point described: mouse harvest day 7 after allogeneic transplant. Mouse grafts combined 10^7 T-cell-depleted bone marrow cells with 10^6 splenic CD5+ T cells. B6 (H2b) cells into BALB/c (H2d) mice; tissues taken at day 7 or 14. Method: immunoSEQ multiplex PCR; TCRdb's copy keeps in-frame clones and lacks some. The sample includes almost 9,500 clones, 47% of them seen just once. The TCR sequence derives from a female BALB/c mouse given C57BL/6 T cells with graft-versus-host disease after an allogeneic hematopoietic cell transplant. Sequences were obtained from gut tissue. This sequence joins TRBV16 and TRBJ2-1; TRBD2 agrees at 9 bases. The CDR3 bases that were read are TGTGCAAGCAGCTCCGACTGGGGGCGGGCTGAGCAGTTC. This encodes CASSSDWGRAEQF. In full, the CDR3 reads CASSSDWGRAEQFF.